A single sample is the source of the 17 T cell receptor beta chains below, sequenced in a study of cytomegalovirus exposure and HLA in healthy donors. PCR employed 60 Vbeta and 13 Jbeta primers. Clones were read by immunoSEQ multiplex PCR, and TCRdb kept only the in-frame ones, dropping some. This sample carries about 130,000 clones, more than 65% of them seen once, and the ten largest clones take approximately 4.2%. The sequencing sample was made of PBMCs. These TCRs come from a male donor in good health and CMV-seropositive.

V is TRBV6-5 and J is TRBJ2-5; D is perhaps TRBD2 (5 bases). Trimming left V 2 bases short and J 5 bases short, with 12 bases between. The CDR3 has 14 amino acids. The germline V gene has CDR1 MNHEY and CDR2 SVGAGI. CDR3 DNA: TGTGCCAGCAGTTACGTCGGTGGGAGCGAGACCCAGTACTTC. This encodes CASSYVGGSETQYF.

The V call is TRBV5-1, the J call TRBJ2-1; TRBD2 might be the D (6 bases). Germline CDR1 SGHRS, CDR2 YFSETQ. This CDR3 is built from 15 residues. V was clipped by 0 bases and J by 8 bases, with 15 bases between them. CDR3 protein: CASSLAQGGQDEQFF. As DNA, the CDR3 is TGCGCCAGCAGCTTGGCCCAGGGAGGACAAGATGAGCAGTTCTTC.

The V gene is TRBV2, the J gene TRBJ1-1; D gene uncertain. This CDR3 spans 13 amino acids. Germline values: CDR1 SNHLY, CDR2 FYNNEI. V dropped 6 bases and J dropped 5 bases, with 13 bases sitting between them. CDR3 DNA: TGTGCCAGCAGCCTGGTTAGGAGGACTGAAGCTTTCTTT. Protein product: CASSLVRRTEAFF.

This chain uses TRBV4-2 with TRBJ2-3; 9 bases align to TRBD2. The germline V gene encodes CDR1 LGHNA and CDR2 YNFKEQ. Unmatched junction bases numbered 9, after V lost 2 bases and J lost 6 bases. This CDR3 has 16 amino acids. The CDR3 sequence is CASSQQSGGPGDTQYF. The CDR3 coding sequence is TGTGCCAGCAGCCAACAGAGCGGGGGGCCCGGGGATACGCAGTATTTT.

The V call is TRBV11-2, the J call TRBJ2-2; D might be TRBD2 (5 bases). The CDR3 runs to 14 residues. The germline gives CDR1 SGHAT, CDR2 FQNNGV. V was shortened by 4 bases and J by 5 bases, with 11 bases between the two germline ends. The CDR3 nucleotides read TGTGCCAGCAGCTCTTCTCGCGGGACCGGGGAGCTGTTTTTT. This sequence encodes CASSSSRGTGELFF.

The chain is built from TRBV18 and TRBJ1-4, with 7 positions matching TRBD1. The germline gives CDR1 KGHSH, CDR2 LQKENI. The CDR3 is 13 amino acids. J was trimmed by 6 bases and V by 4 bases; bases with no gene match: 2. The DNA for the CDR3 is TGTGCCAGCTCACACGGGACAGATGAAAAACTGTTTTTT. Protein product: CASSHGTDEKLFF.

The chain uses TRBV2 and TRBJ2-5; TRBD2 is a possible D gene (6 bases). The DNA end favors TRBJ2-7, so the J call may be wrong. Germline V gene sequence: CDR1 SNHLY, CDR2 FYNNEI. This CDR3 is 13 amino acids long. The CDR3 reads CASSDGGLYEQYF. The CDR3 DNA follows: TGTGCCAGCAGTGATGGGGGACTTTACGAGCAGTACTTC.

This sequence joins TRBV5-1 and TRBJ2-5; the D gene is possibly TRBD1 (5 bases). This CDR3 contains 15 residues. V lost 0 bases to trimming and J lost 2 bases, with 11 bases between them. Germline-derived CDR1 and CDR2 are SGHRS and YFSETQ. This CDR3 is CASSLGGAVQETQYF. DNA for the CDR3: TGCGCCAGCAGCTTGGGGGGCGCGGTGCAAGAGACCCAGTACTTC. Combining the CDR3 with reference TRBV5-1 and TRBJ2-5 gives the whole variable domain KAGVTQTPRYLIKTRGQQVTLSCSPISGHRSVSWYQQTPGQGLQFLFEYFSETQRNKGNFPGRFSGRQFSNSRSEMNVSTLELGDSALYLCASSLGGAVQETQYFGPGTRLLVL.

The chain has TRBV2 and TRBJ1-5; the match to TRBD1 covers 8 bases. CDR1 is SNHLY, CDR2 FYNNEI, per germline. V trimming: 6 bases; J trimming: 4 bases; junction bases outside the gene matches: 5. This CDR3 comprises 14 residues. This CDR3 is CASSLGTGNQPQHF. The CDR3 DNA reads as TGTGCCAGCAGCCTAGGGACAGGAAATCAGCCCCAGCATTTT.

This clone was picked up a small number of times. This chain links TRBV9 with TRBJ2-5; D is undetermined. CDR1 SGDLS and CDR2 YYNGEE come from the germline V gene. The CDR3 has 15 amino acids. Trimming shortened V by 0 bases and J by 0 bases, and 9 bases separated the two germline ends. This CDR3 reads CASSVGAQYQETQYF. In DNA form, the CDR3 reads TGTGCCAGCAGCGTAGGGGCACAGTACCAAGAGACCCAGTACTTC.

The V call is TRBV6-5, the J call TRBJ2-1, with 14 bases lining up with TRBD2. CDR3 length equals 16 residues. CDR1 and CDR2 (germline): MNHEY, SVGAGI. V was clipped by 2 bases and J by 10 bases; unmatched bases: 7. CDR3 amino acids: CASSYHGLAGGGEQFF. CDR3 DNA sequence: TGTGCCAGCAGTTACCACGGACTAGCGGGGGGAGGGGAGCAGTTCTTC.

The chain joins TRBV4-1 to TRBJ1-2; no definite D call. V lost 0 bases and J 0 bases, leaving 11 bases between the germline ends. The CDR3 length is 16 residues. Germline CDR1 is MGHRA and CDR2 is YSYEKL. Written as DNA, the CDR3 is TGCGCCAGCAGCCAAGATCGTGACTACCCTAACTATGGCTACACCTTC. Translation gives CASSQDRDYPNYGYTF.

The rearrangement uses TRBV30 and TRBJ2-1; TRBD2 matches 12 bases. Trimming at V came to 5 bases and at J to 5 bases, leaving 10 bases not matched to a gene. Germline-derived CDR1 and CDR2 are GTSNPN and SVGIG (reference sequence). The CDR3 is made up of 16 amino acids. The CDR3 loop is CAWAPWTSGAHNEQFF. The CDR3 DNA reads TGTGCCTGGGCTCCGTGGACTAGCGGGGCACACAATGAGCAGTTCTTC.

V is TRBV7-9 and J is TRBJ1-5, with D perhaps TRBD1 (5 bases). The CDR3 extends over 12 amino acids. From germline, CDR1 is SEHNR and CDR2 FQNEAQ (reference sequence). V was clipped by 5 bases and J by 8 bases, with 10 bases between them. CDR3 region: CASSTTQEPQHF. In nucleotides, the CDR3 is TGTGCCAGCAGCACAACACAGGAGCCCCAGCATTTT.

The gene calls are TRBV13 and TRBJ2-7; 13 bases are a match to TRBD2. Unmatched junction bases numbered 2, after V lost 5 bases and J lost 4 bases. Germline V gene lookup returns CDR1 PRHDT and CDR2 FYEKMQ (reference sequence). The CDR3 runs 14 residues. CDR3 in DNA: TGTGCCAGCAGCCGGACTAGCGGGAGTTACGAGCAGTACTTC. This gives the protein CASSRTSGSYEQYF.

The rearrangement uses TRBV5-5 and TRBJ1-3; D gene uncertain. There are 16 residues in the CDR3. Looked up from germline, CDR1 is SGHKS and CDR2 is YYEKEE (reference sequence). V lost 2 bases, J lost 1 base, and 13 bases lay in between. The CDR3 sequence: CASSFSPLTSGNTIYF. CDR3 in DNA: TGTGCCAGCAGCTTTTCCCCCCTGACTTCTGGAAACACCATATATTTT. The full variable domain, in which reference TRBV5-5 and TRBJ1-3 provide the parts outside the CDR3, is DAGVTQSPTHLIKTRGQQVTLRCSPISGHKSVSWYQQVLGQGPQFIFQYYEKEERGRGNFPDRFSARQFPNYSSELNVNALLLGDSALYLCASSFSPLTSGNTIYFGEGSWLTVV.

The V and J genes are TRBV7-8 and TRBJ2-2, with 14 nucleotides matching TRBD2. Trimming took 1 base from V and 6 from J; bases not matched to a gene: 13. The CDR3 extends over 20 amino acids. The V gene's germline CDR1 is SGHVS and CDR2 FQNEAQ. CDR3 protein: CASSLVPGQPTSGRAGELFF. The CDR3 DNA reads as TGTGCCAGCAGCTTAGTCCCGGGACAGCCGACTAGCGGGAGGGCCGGGGAGCTGTTTTTT.